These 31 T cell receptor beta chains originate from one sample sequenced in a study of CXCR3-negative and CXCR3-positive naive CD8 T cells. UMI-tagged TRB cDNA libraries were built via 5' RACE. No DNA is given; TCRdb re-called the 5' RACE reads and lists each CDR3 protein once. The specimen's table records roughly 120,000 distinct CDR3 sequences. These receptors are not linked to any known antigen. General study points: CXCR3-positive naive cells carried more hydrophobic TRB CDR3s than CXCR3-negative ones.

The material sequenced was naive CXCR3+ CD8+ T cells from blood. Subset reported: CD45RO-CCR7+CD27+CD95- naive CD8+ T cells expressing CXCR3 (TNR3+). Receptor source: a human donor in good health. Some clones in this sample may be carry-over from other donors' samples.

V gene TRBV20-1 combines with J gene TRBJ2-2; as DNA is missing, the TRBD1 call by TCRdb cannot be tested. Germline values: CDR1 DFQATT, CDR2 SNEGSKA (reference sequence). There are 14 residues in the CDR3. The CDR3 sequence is CSAPGQTNTGELFF.

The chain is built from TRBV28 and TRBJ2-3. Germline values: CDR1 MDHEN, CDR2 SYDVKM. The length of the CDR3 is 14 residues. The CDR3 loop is CASSFSYGTDTQYF.

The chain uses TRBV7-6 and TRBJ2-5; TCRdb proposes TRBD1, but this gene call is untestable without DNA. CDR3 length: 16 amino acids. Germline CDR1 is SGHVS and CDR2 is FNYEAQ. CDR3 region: CASSLGGGGHQETQYF.

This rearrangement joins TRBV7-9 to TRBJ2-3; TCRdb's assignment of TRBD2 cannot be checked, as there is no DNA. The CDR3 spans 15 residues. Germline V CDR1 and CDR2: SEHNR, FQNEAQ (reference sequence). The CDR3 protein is CASRGVAGLSDTQYF. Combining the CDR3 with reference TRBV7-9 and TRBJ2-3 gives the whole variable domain DTGVSQNPRHKITKRGQNVTFRCDPISEHNRLYWYRQTLGQGPEFLTYFQNEAQLEKSRLLSDRFSAERPKGSFSTLEIQRTEQGDSAMYLCASRGVAGLSDTQYFGPGTRLTVL.

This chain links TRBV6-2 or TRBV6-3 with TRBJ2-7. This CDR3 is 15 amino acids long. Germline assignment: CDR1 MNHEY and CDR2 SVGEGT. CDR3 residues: CASSYSEESSYEQYF.

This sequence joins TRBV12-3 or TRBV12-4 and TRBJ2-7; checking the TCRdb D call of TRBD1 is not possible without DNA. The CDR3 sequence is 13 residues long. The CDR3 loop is CASSPSRAAEQYF.

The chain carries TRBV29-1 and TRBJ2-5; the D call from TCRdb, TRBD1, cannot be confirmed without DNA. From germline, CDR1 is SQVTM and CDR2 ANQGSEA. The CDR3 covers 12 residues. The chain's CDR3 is CSVEEGGETQYF.

CDR3 protein: CSALGDLSGTYEQYF. This rearrangement joins TRBV20-1 to TRBJ2-7; TCRdb's D call of TRBD2 is untestable without DNA. The CDR3 runs 15 residues. In germline, CDR1 is DFQATT, CDR2 SNEGSKA (reference sequence).

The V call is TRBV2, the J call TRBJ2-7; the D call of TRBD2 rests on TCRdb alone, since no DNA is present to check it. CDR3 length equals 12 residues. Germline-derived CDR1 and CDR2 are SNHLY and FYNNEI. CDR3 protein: CASSVSGHEQYF.

This chain's CDR3 is CASSDTGGAYYNEQFF. V usage is TRBV2 and J usage is TRBJ2-1; checking the TCRdb D call of TRBD1 is not possible without DNA. The CDR3 is 16 amino acids. Germline V gene lookup returns CDR1 SNHLY and CDR2 FYNNEI.

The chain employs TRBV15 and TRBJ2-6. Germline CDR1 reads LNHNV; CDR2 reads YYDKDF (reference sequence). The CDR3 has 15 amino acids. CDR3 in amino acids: CATSRVVSGANVLTF.

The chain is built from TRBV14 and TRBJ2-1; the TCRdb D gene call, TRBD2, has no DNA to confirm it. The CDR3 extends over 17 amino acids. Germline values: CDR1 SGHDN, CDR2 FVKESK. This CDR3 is CASSQANSGRSRNEQFF.

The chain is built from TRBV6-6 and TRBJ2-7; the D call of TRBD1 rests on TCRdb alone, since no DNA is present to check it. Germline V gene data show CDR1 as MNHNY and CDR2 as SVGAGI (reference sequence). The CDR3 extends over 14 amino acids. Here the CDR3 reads CASSSFGADYEQYF.

The CDR3 protein is CAISLVTGRANEQFF. This chain uses TRBV28 with TRBJ2-1; checking the TCRdb D call of TRBD2 is not possible without DNA. The CDR3 covers 15 residues. Germline CDR1 and CDR2: MDHEN and SYDVKM.

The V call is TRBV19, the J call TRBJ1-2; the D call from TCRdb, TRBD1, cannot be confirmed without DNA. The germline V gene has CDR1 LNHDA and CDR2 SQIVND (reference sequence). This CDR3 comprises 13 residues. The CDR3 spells CASSTRDSYGYTF.

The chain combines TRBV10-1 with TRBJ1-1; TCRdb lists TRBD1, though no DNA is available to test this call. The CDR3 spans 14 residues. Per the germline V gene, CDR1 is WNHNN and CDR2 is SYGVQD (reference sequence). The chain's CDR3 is CASSDGTDITEAFF.

CDR3 region: CASSLGLYNEQFF. The chain combines TRBV7-2 with TRBJ2-1. The V gene's germline CDR1 is SGHTA and CDR2 FQGNSA. The CDR3 sequence is 13 residues long.

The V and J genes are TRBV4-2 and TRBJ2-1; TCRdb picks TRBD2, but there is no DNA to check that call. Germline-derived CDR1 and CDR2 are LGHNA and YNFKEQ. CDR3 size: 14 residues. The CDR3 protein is CASQGLGLENEQFF.

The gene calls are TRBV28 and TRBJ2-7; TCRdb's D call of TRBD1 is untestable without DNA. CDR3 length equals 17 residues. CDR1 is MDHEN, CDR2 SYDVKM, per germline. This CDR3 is CASRGPGRGEGSYEQYF.

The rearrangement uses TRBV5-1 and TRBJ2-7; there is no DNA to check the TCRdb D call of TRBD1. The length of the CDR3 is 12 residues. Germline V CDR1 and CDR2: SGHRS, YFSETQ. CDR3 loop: CASRTGSNEQYF.

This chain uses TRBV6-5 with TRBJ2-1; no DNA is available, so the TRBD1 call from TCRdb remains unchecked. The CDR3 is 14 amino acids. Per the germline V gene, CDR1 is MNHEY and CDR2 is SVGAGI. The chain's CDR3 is CASSTGTAYNEQFF.

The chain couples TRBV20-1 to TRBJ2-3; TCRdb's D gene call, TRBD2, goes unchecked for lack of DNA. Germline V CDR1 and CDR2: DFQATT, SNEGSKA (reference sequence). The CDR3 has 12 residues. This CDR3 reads CSARTEGDTQYF.

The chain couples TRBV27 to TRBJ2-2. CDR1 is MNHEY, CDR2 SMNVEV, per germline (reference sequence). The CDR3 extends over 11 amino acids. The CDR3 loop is CASRNTGELFF.

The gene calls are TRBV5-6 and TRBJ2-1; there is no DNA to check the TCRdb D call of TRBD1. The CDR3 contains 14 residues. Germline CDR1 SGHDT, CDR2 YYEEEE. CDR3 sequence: CASSLGAAVGEQFF.

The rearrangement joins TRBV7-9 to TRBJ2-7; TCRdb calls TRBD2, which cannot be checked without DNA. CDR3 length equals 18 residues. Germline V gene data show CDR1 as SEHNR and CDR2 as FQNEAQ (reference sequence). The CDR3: CASSTDGFYEQPSWEQYF.

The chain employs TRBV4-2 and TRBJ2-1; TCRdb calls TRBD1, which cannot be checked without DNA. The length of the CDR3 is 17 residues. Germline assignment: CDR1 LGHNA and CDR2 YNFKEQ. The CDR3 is CASSPPNRDLTSNEQFF.

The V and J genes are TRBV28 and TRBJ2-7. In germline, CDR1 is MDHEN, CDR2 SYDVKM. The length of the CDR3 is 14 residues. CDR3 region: CASSLLVAVYEQYF. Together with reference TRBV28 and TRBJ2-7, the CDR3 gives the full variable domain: DVKVTQSSRYLVKRTGEKVFLECVQDMDHENMFWYRQDPGLGLRLIYFSYDVKMKEKGDIPEGYSVSREKKERFSLILESASTNQTSMYLCASSLLVAVYEQYFGPGTRLTVT.

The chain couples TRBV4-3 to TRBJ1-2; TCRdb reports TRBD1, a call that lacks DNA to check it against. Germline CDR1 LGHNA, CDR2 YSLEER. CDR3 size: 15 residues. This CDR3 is CASSQDSGTGWGYTF.

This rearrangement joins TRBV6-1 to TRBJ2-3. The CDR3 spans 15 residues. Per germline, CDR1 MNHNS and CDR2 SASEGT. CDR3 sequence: CASSEEEIGSDTQYF.

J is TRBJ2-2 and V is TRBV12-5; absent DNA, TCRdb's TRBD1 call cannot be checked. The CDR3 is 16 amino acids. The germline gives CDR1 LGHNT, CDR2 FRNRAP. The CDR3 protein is CASGVGARFETGELFF.

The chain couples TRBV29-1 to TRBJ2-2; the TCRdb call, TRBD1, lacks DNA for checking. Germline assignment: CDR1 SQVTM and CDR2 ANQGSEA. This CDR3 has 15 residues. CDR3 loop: CSVKDRGWDPGELFF.